A single sample gave rise to the 4 T cell receptor beta chains below, sequenced in a study of T-cell reconstitution after alpha-beta-depleted transplantation in children. Researchers prepared the TCRbeta library using unique molecular identifiers, the study reports. TCRdb reprocessed the PCR reads via MiXCR and lists one record per CDR3 protein. Of approximately 400,000 distinct CDR3 sequences listed, about 11% are singletons. Sequences were derived from PBMCs from the stem cell graft donor, sampled from the stem cell graft. The receptors stem from a human donor who donated a stem cell graft to a child with acute myeloid leukemia.

CDR3 region: CSATLAGATSYNEQFF. The CDR3 DNA follows: TGCAGTGCCACCCTAGCGGGGGCTACTAGTTACAATGAGCAGTTCTTC. This sequence joins TRBV20-1 and TRBJ2-1; 10 bases align to TRBD2. The CDR3 has 16 residues. V was pared by 6 bases and J by 4 bases, with 12 bases of the junction left unmatched. Germline assignment: CDR1 DFQATT and CDR2 SNEGSKA (reference sequence).

The chain is built from TRBV20-1 and TRBJ2-7; 10 bases fit TRBD2. The V gene end was trimmed by 0 bases and the J gene end by 3 bases; junction bases not matched to a gene: 2. The CDR3 runs to 14 residues. Germline-derived CDR1 and CDR2 are DFQATT and SNEGSKA (reference sequence). CDR3 amino acids: CSARDRTSGYEQYF. CDR3 in DNA: TGCAGTGCTAGAGATCGGACTAGCGGCTACGAGCAGTACTTC.

This clonotype was counted only a few times. V is TRBV6-5 and J is TRBJ2-5; tentative D call: TRBD2 (6 bases). CDR1 and CDR2 (germline): MNHEY, SVGAGI. There are 14 residues in the CDR3. Deletions cut 4 bases from V and 9 bases from J, with 18 bases between. CDR3 DNA sequence: TGTGCCAGCAGTTCCTCGCGGGAAGGCGGGGCCCAGTACTTC. Its translation is CASSSSREGGAQYF.

This clonotype was recorded a few times. The CDR3 nucleotides read TGTGCCAGCTCACCGACGGACAGCTATAATTCACCCCTCCACTTT. Translated: CASSPTDSYNSPLHF. V gene TRBV18 combines with J gene TRBJ1-6; TRBD1 is a possible D gene (6 bases). The CDR3 extends over 15 amino acids. Germline CDR1 and CDR2: KGHSH and LQKENI. The V end was cut by 3 bases, the J end by 3 bases, with 9 bases between.